The 5 T cell receptor beta chains given below trace back to one sample, sequenced in a study of cytomegalovirus exposure and HLA in healthy donors. 60 Vbeta and 13 Jbeta primers were used in PCR. TCRdb keeps only in-frame clones here, not all; method: immunoSEQ multiplex PCR. The profile shows some 150,000 clones, approximately 82% of them singletons. The sequencing input was PBMCs. The receptors stem from a woman between 50 and 59 years old in good health and CMV-seropositive.

The gene calls are TRBV27 and TRBJ1-5, with 7 bases fitting TRBD1. After removal of 2 bases from V and 5 bases from J, the junction contained 6 bases not matched to a gene. CDR1 MNHEY and CDR2 SMNVEV come from the germline V gene (reference sequence). The CDR3 extends over 15 amino acids. The CDR3 DNA reads TGTGCCAGCAGTTTAATCCCTGGGACAGATCAGCCCCAGCATTTT. This gives the protein CASSLIPGTDQPQHF.

This chain links TRBV4-1 with TRBJ2-7; D is undetermined. V lost 2 bases, J lost 7 bases, and 12 bases lay in between. Germline assignment: CDR1 MGHRA and CDR2 YSYEKL. The CDR3 has 13 amino acids. CDR3 protein: CASSQPRAQEQYF. The CDR3 DNA sequence: TGCGCCAGCAGCCAACCAAGAGCGCAAGAGCAGTACTTC.

As for this clone: The junction departs from the called germline gene at one end, perhaps through a read error. This chain links TRBV7-9 with TRBJ2-3; 11 bases map to TRBD2. Germline CDR1 and CDR2: SEHNR and FQNEAQ (reference sequence). This CDR3 has 17 residues. The CDR3 is CSSSPRGLAGGVDTQYF. CDR3 bases: TGTTCCAGCAGCCCCAGAGGTCTAGCGGGGGGTGTTGATACGCAGTATTTT.

V is TRBV6-6 and J is TRBJ1-6; 8 bases agree with TRBD1. V shed 6 bases and J 5 bases; nucleotides not matched to a gene: 6. There are 15 residues in the CDR3. Per germline, CDR1 MNHNY and CDR2 SVGAGI (reference sequence). CDR3 residues: CASRPQGANNSPLHF. The CDR3 DNA sequence: TGTGCCAGCAGGCCCCAGGGGGCGAATAATTCACCCCTCCACTTT.

This rearrangement joins TRBV7-2 to TRBJ2-3; TRBD2 matches at 10 bases. The V and J ends lost 1 base and 4 bases, in that order; junction bases with no gene match: 5. CDR1 is SGHTA, CDR2 FQGNSA, per germline. CDR3 length: 16 residues. CDR3 bases: TGTGCCAGCAGCTTAGACCTCCTAGCGGGGGCAGATACGCAGTATTTT. Its protein product is CASSLDLLAGADTQYF.